Only a few counts were recorded for the clone carrying this TCR beta chain. Its antigen is still unknown. This sample is part of a study of blood T cells in healthy people across ages. Whole-study findings and limits: A greater number of naive CD4+ cells and higher diversity distinguished long-lived donors from aged donors.

A second PCR of 7 to 11 cycles used a sample-barcoded 5' primer and a J-beta primer mix. The template-switch adaptor was a 5' adaptor with 12 random nucleotides. It tagged each cDNA molecule. The yield of each sample was at least 2.5 million CDR3-containing paired-end reads. TCRdb fed the 5' RACE reads into MiXCR, producing one record per CDR3 protein. This table has about 1.4 million distinct CDR3 sequences, roughly 59% appearing once. This clonotype was obtained from a man younger than 30 in good health. The specimen was blood.

CDR3 amino acids: CASSYQHLDTEAFF. Written as DNA, the CDR3 is TGTGCCAGCAGTTACCAACACTTGGACACTGAAGCTTTCTTT. This chain joins TRBV6-5 and TRBJ1-1; no clear D gene. Germline assignment: CDR1 MNHEY and CDR2 SVGAGI. V lost 2 bases and J lost 3, with 10 bases in between. The CDR3 has 14 amino acids.